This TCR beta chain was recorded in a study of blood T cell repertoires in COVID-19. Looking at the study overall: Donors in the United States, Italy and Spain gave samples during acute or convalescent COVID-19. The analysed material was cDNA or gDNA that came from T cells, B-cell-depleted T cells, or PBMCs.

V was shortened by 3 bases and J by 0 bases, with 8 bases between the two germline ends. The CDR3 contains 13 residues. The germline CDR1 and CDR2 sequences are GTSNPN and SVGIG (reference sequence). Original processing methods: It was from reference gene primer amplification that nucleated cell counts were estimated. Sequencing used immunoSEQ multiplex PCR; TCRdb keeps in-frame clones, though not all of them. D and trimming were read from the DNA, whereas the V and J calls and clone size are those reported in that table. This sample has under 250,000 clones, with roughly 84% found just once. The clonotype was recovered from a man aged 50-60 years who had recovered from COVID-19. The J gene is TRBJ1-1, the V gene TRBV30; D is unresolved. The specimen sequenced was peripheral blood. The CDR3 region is CAWSDNMNTEAFF. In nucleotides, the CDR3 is TGTGCCTGGAGCGATAACATGAACACTGAAGCTTTCTTT.